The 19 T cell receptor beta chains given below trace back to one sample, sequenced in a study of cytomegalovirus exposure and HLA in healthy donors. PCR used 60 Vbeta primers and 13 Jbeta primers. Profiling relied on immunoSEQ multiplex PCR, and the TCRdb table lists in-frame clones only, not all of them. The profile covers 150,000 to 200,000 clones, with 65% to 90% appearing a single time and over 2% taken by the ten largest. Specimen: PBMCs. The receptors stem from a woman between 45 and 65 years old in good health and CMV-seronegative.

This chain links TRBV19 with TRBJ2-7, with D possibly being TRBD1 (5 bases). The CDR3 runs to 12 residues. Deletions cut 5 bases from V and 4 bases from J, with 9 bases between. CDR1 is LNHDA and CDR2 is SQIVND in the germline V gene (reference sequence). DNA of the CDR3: TGTGCCAGTAGTTTCAGGGATTACGAGCAGTACTTC. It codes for CASSFRDYEQYF.

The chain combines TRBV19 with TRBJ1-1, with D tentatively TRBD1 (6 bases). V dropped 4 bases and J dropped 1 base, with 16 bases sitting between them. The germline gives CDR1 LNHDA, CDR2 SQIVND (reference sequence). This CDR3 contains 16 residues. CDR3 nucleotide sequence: TGTGCCAGTAGTACCACTCCCTCACAGGGGAACACTGAAGCTTTCTTT. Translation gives CASSTTPSQGNTEAFF.

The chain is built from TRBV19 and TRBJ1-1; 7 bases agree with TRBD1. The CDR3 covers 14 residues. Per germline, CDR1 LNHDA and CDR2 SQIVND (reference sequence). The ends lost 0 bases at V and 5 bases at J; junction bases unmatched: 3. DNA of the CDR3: TGTGCCAGTAGTATAGATTACAGGGGAACTGAAGCTTTCTTT. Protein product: CASSIDYRGTEAFF.

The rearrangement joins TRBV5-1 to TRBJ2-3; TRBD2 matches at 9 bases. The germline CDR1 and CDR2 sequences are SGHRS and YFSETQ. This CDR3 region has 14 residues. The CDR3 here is CVTRREGREDTQYF. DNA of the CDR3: TGCGTAACAAGGCGGGAGGGCCGAGAAGATACGCAGTATTTT. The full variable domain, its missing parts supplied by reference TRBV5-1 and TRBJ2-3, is KAGVTQTPRYLIKTRGQQVTLSCSPISGHRSVSWYQQTPGQGLQFLFEYFSETQRNKGNFPGRFSGRQFSNSRSEMNVSTLELGDSALYLCVTRREGREDTQYFGPGTRLTVL.

The CDR3 DNA is TGTGCCAGTCGACCTAGCGCTTCCACAGATACGCAGTATTTT. Its protein product is CASRPSASTDTQYF. The V and J genes are TRBV7-9 and TRBJ2-3; the D gene is possibly TRBD2 (6 bases). The CDR3 contains 14 residues. Per the germline V gene, CDR1 is SEHNR and CDR2 is FQNEAQ (reference sequence). With 9 bases removed from V and 2 bases from J, the gap between germline ends came to 15 bases. Based on the CDR3 plus reference TRBV7-9 and TRBJ2-3, the full variable domain is DTGVSQNPRHKITKRGQNVTFRCDPISEHNRLYWYRQTLGQGPEFLTYFQNEAQLEKSRLLSDRFSAERPKGSFSTLEIQRTEQGDSAMYLCASRPSASTDTQYFGPGTRLTVL.

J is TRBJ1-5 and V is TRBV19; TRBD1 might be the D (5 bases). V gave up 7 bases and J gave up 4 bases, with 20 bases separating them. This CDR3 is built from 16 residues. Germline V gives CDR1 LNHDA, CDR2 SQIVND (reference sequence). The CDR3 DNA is TGTGCCAGTATCCCCGAGGCGGGACGCCAGAATCAGCCCCAGCATTTT. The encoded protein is CASIPEAGRQNQPQHF.

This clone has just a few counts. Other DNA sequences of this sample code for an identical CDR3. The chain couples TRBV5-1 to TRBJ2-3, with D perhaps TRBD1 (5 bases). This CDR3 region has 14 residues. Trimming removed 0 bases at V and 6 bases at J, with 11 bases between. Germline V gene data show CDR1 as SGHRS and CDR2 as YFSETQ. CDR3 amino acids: CASSLEGQGDTQYF. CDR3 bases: TGCGCCAGCAGCTTGGAGGGGCAAGGGGATACGCAGTATTTT. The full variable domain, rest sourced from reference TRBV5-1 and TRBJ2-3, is KAGVTQTPRYLIKTRGQQVTLSCSPISGHRSVSWYQQTPGQGLQFLFEYFSETQRNKGNFPGRFSGRQFSNSRSEMNVSTLELGDSALYLCASSLEGQGDTQYFGPGTRLTVL.

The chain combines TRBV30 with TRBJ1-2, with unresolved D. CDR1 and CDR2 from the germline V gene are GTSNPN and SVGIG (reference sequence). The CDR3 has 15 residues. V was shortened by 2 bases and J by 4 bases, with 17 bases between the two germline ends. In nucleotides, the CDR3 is TGTGCCTGGAGTACGCGAACCGGGATCAGCTATGGCTACACCTTC. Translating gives CAWSTRTGISYGYTF.

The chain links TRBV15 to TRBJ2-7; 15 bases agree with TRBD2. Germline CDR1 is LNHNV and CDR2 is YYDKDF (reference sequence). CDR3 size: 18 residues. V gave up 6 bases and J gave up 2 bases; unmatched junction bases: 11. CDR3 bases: TGTGCCACCAGAGACGATGGACTAGCGGGAGGGAAGCCCTACGAGCAGTACTTC. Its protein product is CATRDDGLAGGKPYEQYF. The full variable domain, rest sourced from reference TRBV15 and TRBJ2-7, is DAMVIQNPRYQVTQFGKPVTLSCSQTLNHNVMYWYQQKSSQAPKLLFHYYDKDFNNEADTPDNFQSRRPNTSFCFLDIRSPGLGDTAMYLCATRDDGLAGGKPYEQYFGPGTRLTVT.

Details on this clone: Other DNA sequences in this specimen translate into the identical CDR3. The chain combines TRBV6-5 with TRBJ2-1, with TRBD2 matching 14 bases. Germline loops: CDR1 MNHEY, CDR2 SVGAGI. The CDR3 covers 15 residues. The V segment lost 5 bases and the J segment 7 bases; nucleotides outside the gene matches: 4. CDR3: CASSRLAGGLNEQFF. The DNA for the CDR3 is TGTGCCAGCAGTAGACTAGCGGGAGGGTTAAATGAGCAGTTCTTC.

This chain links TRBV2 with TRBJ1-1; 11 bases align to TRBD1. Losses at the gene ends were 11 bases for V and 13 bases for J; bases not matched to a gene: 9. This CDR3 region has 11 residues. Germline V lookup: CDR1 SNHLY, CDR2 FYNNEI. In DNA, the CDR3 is TGTGCCGGAAGGGACAGGGGGGTTGTTTTCTTT. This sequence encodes CAGRDRGVVFF.

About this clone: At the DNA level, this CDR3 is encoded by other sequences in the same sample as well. The CDR3 sequence is CASSLAGVQETQYF. The CDR3 DNA sequence: TGTGCCAGCAGCTTGGCGGGGGTCCAAGAGACCCAGTACTTC. The V call is TRBV5-4, the J call TRBJ2-5, with D possibly being TRBD2 (6 bases). V shed 0 bases and J shed 1 base, with 7 bases lying between them. Germline CDR1 SGHNT, CDR2 YYREEE (reference sequence). CDR3 length: 14 residues.

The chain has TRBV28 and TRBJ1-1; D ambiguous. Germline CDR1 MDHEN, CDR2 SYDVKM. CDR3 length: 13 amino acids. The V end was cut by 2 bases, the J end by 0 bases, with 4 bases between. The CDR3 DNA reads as TGTGCCAGCAGTTTAGACATGAACACTGAAGCTTTCTTT. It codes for CASSLDMNTEAFF.

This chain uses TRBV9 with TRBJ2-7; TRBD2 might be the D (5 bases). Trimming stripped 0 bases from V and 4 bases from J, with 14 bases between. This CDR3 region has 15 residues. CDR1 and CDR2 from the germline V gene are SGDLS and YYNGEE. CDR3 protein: CASSVEGHGVYEQYF. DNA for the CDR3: TGTGCCAGCAGCGTAGAGGGTCACGGGGTTTACGAGCAGTACTTC.

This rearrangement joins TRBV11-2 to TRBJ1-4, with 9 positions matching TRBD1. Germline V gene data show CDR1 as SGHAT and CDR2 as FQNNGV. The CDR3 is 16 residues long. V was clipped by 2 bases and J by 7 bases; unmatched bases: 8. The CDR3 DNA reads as TGTGCCAGCAGCTTAAATAGGGGACAGGGTAGTGAAAAACTGTTTTTT. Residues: CASSLNRGQGSEKLFF.

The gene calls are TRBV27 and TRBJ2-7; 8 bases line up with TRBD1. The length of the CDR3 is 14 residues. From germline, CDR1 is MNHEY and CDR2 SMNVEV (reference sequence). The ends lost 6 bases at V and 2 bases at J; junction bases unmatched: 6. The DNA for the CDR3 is TGTGCCAGCAGCTCGGGACAGGTCCCCTACGAGCAGTACTTC. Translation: CASSSGQVPYEQYF.

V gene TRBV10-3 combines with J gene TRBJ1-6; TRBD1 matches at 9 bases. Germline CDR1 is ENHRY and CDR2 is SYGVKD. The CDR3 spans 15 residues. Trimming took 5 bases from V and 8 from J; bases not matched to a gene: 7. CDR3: CAISHGTGNDSPLHF. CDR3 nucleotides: TGTGCCATCAGTCACGGGACAGGGAACGATTCACCCCTCCACTTT.

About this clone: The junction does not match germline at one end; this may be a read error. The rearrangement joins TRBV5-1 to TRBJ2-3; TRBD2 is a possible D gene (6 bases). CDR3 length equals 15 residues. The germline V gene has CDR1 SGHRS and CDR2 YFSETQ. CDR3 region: CAGSRVTGGTDTQYF. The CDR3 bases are TGCGCCGGCAGCCGAGTAACGGGGGGCACAGATACGCAGTATTTT.

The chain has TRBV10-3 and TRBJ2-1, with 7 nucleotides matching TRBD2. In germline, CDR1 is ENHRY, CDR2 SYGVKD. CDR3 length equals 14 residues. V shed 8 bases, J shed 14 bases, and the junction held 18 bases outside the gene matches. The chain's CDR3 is CAISEGGPSTRKFF. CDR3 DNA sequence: TGTGCCATCTCGGAGGGAGGGCCGTCTACACGGAAGTTCTTC.